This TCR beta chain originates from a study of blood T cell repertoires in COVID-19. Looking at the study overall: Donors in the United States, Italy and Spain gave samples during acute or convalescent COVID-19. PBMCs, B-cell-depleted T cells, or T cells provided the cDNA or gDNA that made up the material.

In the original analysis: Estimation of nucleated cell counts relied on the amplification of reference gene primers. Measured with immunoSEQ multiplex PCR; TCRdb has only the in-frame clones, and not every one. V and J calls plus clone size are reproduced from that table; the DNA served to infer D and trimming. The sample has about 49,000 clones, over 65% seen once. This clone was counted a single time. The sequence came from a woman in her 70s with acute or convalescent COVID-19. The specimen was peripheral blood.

CDR3 amino acids: CASSRNRGDLGNEQFF. The DNA for the CDR3 is TGCGCCAGCAGCCGGAACAGGGGGGACTTAGGCAATGAGCAGTTCTTC. The rearrangement uses TRBV4-1 and TRBJ2-1; 8 bases map to TRBD1. This CDR3 comprises 16 residues. Germline CDR1 is MGHRA and CDR2 is YSYEKL. V shed 4 bases and J 6 bases; nucleotides not matched to a gene: 11.